This T cell receptor (beta chain) came from a study of blood T cell repertoires in COVID-19. Study details: T cells, B-cell-depleted T cells, or PBMCs supplied cDNA or gDNA.

In the authors' methods: Scientists estimated how many nucleated cells there were by amplifying reference gene primers. Assay: immunoSEQ multiplex PCR; the TCRdb copy retains only in-frame clones and omits some. V and J calls and clone size are copied from that table; D and trimming were computed from the DNA. The table records hundreds of thousands of clones, roughly 89% of them present only once. Participants, about 18 to 100 years old, spanned some 23 US areas. Participants were placed into cohorts based on the clinical history they reported. This CDR3 region has 14 residues. Germline-derived CDR1 and CDR2 are SEHNR and FQNEAQ (reference sequence). The J segment lost 5 bases and the V segment lost 5 bases, leaving 7 bases of the junction unmatched.

The chain employs TRBV7-9 and TRBJ1-1, with 8 bases identical to TRBD1. This sequence was found in a woman between 18 and 29 years old with acute COVID-19. The sequenced sample consisted of PBMCs or T cells enriched from blood (not recorded which). The CDR3 DNA follows: TGTGCCAGCAGCCCTCAGGGGGCTGGAACTGAAGCTTTCTTT. It yields the protein CASSPQGAGTEAFF.